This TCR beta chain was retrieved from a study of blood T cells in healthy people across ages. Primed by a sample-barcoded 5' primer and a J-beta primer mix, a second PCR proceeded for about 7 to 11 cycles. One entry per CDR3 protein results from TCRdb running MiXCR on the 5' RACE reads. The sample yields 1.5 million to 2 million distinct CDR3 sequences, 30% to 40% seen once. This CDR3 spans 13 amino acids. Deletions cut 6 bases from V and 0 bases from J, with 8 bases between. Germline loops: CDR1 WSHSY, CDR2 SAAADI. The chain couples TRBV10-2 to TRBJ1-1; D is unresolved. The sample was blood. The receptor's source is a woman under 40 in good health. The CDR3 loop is CASRGSMNTEAFF. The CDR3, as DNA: TGCGCCAGCAGGGGGTCGATGAACACTGAAGCTTTCTTT.